These 6 T cell receptor beta chains share one sample of origin, sequenced in a study of shared clonotypes between healthy human individuals. Sequencing used immunoSEQ multiplex PCR; TCRdb keeps in-frame clones, though not all of them. The sample yields over a million clones, under 80% seen once. The specimen was memory CD4+ T cells sorted from blood. Subset specified: CD45RA-negative fraction. These receptor sequences come from a young man in good health.

The CDR3 DNA is TGCGCCAGCCGGGTAGCGGGAGCTAGCACAGATACGCAGTATTTT. Its protein is CASRVAGASTDTQYF. The chain combines TRBV5-1 with TRBJ2-3, with 9 bases identical to TRBD2. The V gene's germline CDR1 is SGHRS and CDR2 YFSETQ. V lost 7 bases, J lost 0 bases, and 6 bases stayed unmatched. The length of the CDR3 is 15 residues.

The V and J genes are TRBV5-1 and TRBJ2-1; D perhaps matches TRBD2 (7 bases). The CDR3 loop spans 15 amino acids. The V end was cut by 0 bases, the J end by 7 bases, with 14 bases between. The germline gives CDR1 SGHRS, CDR2 YFSETQ. CDR3 sequence reads: CASSLAAGAWNEQFF. CDR3 DNA: TGCGCCAGCAGCTTGGCGGCGGGGGCTTGGAATGAGCAGTTCTTC.

In regard to this clone: In the same sample, other DNA sequences code for this CDR3. The CDR3 here is CASSPAGAGNTIYF. The CDR3 coding sequence is TGTGCCAGCTCACCAGCAGGTGCGGGAAACACCATATATTTT. The chain couples TRBV18 to TRBJ1-3, with no clear D. Looked up from germline, CDR1 is KGHSH and CDR2 is LQKENI. This CDR3 has 14 amino acids. Trimming stripped 2 bases from V and 4 bases from J, with 9 bases between.

The rearrangement joins TRBV7-9 to TRBJ2-3; 8 bases are shared with TRBD2. The CDR3 is 14 residues long. From germline, CDR1 is SEHNR and CDR2 FQNEAQ (reference sequence). The J segment lost 6 bases and the V segment lost 5 bases, leaving 7 bases of the junction unmatched. The CDR3 is CASSPGGPRDTQYF. Written as DNA, the CDR3 is TGTGCCAGCAGCCCGGGAGGGCCAAGGGATACGCAGTATTTT.

The V call is TRBV11-2, the J call TRBJ2-7, with a possible D match to TRBD2 (6 bases). V was shortened by 5 bases and J by 3 bases, with 11 bases between the two germline ends. The CDR3 consists of 13 residues. Germline CDR1 SGHAT, CDR2 FQNNGV. CDR3 bases: TGTGCCAGCAGCCCCCGGGACTTCTACGAGCAGTACTTC. It specifies CASSPRDFYEQYF.

The J gene is TRBJ2-7, the V gene TRBV10-3, with 9 bases that match TRBD1. V lost 0 bases, J lost 1 base, and 10 bases stayed unmatched. Per germline, CDR1 ENHRY and CDR2 SYGVKD. The CDR3 runs 18 residues. The chain's CDR3 is CAISESPLRDRVSYEQYF. The DNA of the CDR3 is TGTGCCATCAGTGAGTCCCCCTTACGGGACAGGGTATCCTACGAGCAGTACTTC.